The text below deals with one T cell receptor beta chain. Its antigen is undetermined. Profiled with immunoSEQ multiplex PCR; TCRdb holds only in-frame clones, not every one. The sample holds around 100,000 clones; less than 95% are singletons and the top ten take 1% to 1.5%. This record comes from a study of T cell responses to AZD1222 COVID-19 vaccine. For the study at large: Timing groups of about 4 and about 12 weeks for second doses were pooled. Study-wide findings and caveats: Nearly half of unique spike-specific TCRs reportedly avoided B.1.351 and B.1.1.7 mutated regions.

The germline V gene has CDR1 LNHNV and CDR2 YYDKDF (reference sequence). The CDR3 runs 13 residues. Trimming stripped 1 base from V and 5 bases from J, with 9 bases between. The receptor comes from an adult in good health. The chain is built from TRBV15 and TRBJ2-7, with D perhaps TRBD1 or TRBD2 (5 bases each). The material sequenced was peripheral blood, taken on day 0 of AZD1222 vaccination. Here the CDR3 reads CATSRGDADEQYF. The CDR3 nucleotides are TGTGCCACCAGCAGAGGGGACGCAGACGAGCAGTACTTC.